Sequencing of this TCR beta chain was carried out in a study of human T cells and chemical hapten exposure. Findings of the study overall: DPC sensitization did not alter TCRs above 1 in 1000 frequency.

This clonotype was found once. Its antigen is as yet unknown. Specified time point: patch test 1, 2 weeks after DPC sensitization. Indicated treatment: therapeutic diphenylcyclopropenone sensitization with weekly scalp DPC. V lost 4 bases and J lost 1, with 7 bases in between. Germline values: CDR1 LGHNA, CDR2 YNFKEQ. The CDR3 contains 14 residues. For the library, individual cDNA molecules each received unique molecular identifiers. TCRdb analysed the RACE reads with MiXCR anew, one entry per CDR3 protein. In the table there are around 120,000 distinct CDR3 sequences, approximately 14% of which are singletons.

Sample: whole blood, taken in connection with sensitization to the hapten diphenylcyclopropenone (DPC). The origin of this receptor is a young man with alopecia areata. Some clones in this sample may be carry-over from other donors' samples. The rearrangement joins TRBV4-2 to TRBJ2-2, with D hard to call. The CDR3 DNA reads TGTGCCAGCAGCCCCCAGGTGAACACCGGGGAGCTGTTTTTT. This sequence encodes CASSPQVNTGELFF.